This TCR beta chain came from a study of identical twins. This clonotype was observed at least ten times. TCRdb called the 5' RACE reads again in MiXCR, with one record for every CDR3 protein. The repertoire has 640,000 or so distinct CDR3 sequences, 5.5% to 6.5% of them found once; the top ten carry about 2%. CDR3 length equals 18 residues. V lost 6 bases to trimming and J lost 3 bases; unmatched junction nucleotides: 17. The germline CDR1 and CDR2 sequences are DFQATT and SNEGSKA (reference sequence). The TCR originated in a young man in good health. Sequenced material: naive T cells sorted from blood. The chain joins TRBV20-1 to TRBJ2-1; 10 nucleotides line up with TRBD2. The CDR3 DNA reads TGCAGTGCGAGGTCCGGGACTAGCGCCAAAAACGACTACAATGAGCAGTTCTTC. Translating gives CSARSGTSAKNDYNEQFF.